This TCR beta chain derives from a study of cytomegalovirus exposure and HLA in healthy donors. PCR primers comprised 60 Vbeta and 13 Jbeta primers. TCRdb keeps only in-frame clones here, not all; method: immunoSEQ multiplex PCR. Among about 160,000 clones listed, under 75% were seen once. This clone was detected only a few times. From germline, CDR1 is SGHDT and CDR2 YYEEEE. The CDR3 spans 14 residues. V was pared by 6 bases and J by 13 bases, with 15 bases of the junction left unmatched. Material: PBMCs. The V gene is TRBV5-6, the J gene TRBJ2-5, with 10 bases aligning to TRBD2. The receptor's source is a man in his forties or fifties in good health and CMV-seropositive. The CDR3 reads CASTPWASGGRWYF. The CDR3 coding sequence is TGTGCCAGCACCCCCTGGGCTAGCGGGGGCCGATGGTACTTC.